Detailed here is one TCR beta chain. Its antigen remains unknown. Germline-derived CDR1 and CDR2 are MGHRA and YSYEKL. The CDR3 consists of 17 residues. V gave up 3 bases and J gave up 13 bases; unmatched junction bases: 18. Primers included in the PCR were 60 Vbeta and 13 Jbeta primers. Sequencing used immunoSEQ multiplex PCR; TCRdb keeps in-frame clones, though not all of them. In the table there are around 99,000 clones, roughly 67% of which are singletons. The sample comes from a study of cytomegalovirus exposure and HLA in healthy donors. Study results and limitations: Most TCRs appeared rarely, but some public TCRs recurred in many donors.

Material: PBMCs. The gene calls are TRBV4-1 and TRBJ1-6, with 7 bases that match TRBD1. The source of this sequence is a man in his forties or fifties in good health and CMV-seronegative. CDR3 DNA: TGCGCCAGCAGCCATCCCTTTCGAAGACAGGGTGTCAAGCCCCTCCACTTT. Translation gives CASSHPFRRQGVKPLHF.